This TCR beta chain was recorded in a study of T cells in Graves' hyperthyroidism and ophthalmopathy. Template material for amplifying TCR beta CDR3 regions consisted of RNA transcripts. In the first-round RT-PCR of the TCR CDR3, the HTBI primer set was used. MiXCR, run by TCRdb on the multiplex PCR reads, gives a single entry per CDR3 protein. The sample records about 640,000 distinct CDR3 sequences, around 20% being singletons. This clonotype was sampled from a man aged 25-45 years with Graves' ophthalmopathy. The sequenced sample consisted of blood.

The CDR3 DNA reads TGCGCCAGCAGCTTCCCAAAAACGAACACCGGGGAGCTGTTTTTT. Translating gives CASSFPKTNTGELFF. The chain has TRBV5-1 and TRBJ2-2; D unclear. V was cut by 2 bases and J by 0 bases, with 8 bases left in between. CDR1 SGHRS and CDR2 YFSETQ come from the germline V gene. The CDR3 covers 15 residues.